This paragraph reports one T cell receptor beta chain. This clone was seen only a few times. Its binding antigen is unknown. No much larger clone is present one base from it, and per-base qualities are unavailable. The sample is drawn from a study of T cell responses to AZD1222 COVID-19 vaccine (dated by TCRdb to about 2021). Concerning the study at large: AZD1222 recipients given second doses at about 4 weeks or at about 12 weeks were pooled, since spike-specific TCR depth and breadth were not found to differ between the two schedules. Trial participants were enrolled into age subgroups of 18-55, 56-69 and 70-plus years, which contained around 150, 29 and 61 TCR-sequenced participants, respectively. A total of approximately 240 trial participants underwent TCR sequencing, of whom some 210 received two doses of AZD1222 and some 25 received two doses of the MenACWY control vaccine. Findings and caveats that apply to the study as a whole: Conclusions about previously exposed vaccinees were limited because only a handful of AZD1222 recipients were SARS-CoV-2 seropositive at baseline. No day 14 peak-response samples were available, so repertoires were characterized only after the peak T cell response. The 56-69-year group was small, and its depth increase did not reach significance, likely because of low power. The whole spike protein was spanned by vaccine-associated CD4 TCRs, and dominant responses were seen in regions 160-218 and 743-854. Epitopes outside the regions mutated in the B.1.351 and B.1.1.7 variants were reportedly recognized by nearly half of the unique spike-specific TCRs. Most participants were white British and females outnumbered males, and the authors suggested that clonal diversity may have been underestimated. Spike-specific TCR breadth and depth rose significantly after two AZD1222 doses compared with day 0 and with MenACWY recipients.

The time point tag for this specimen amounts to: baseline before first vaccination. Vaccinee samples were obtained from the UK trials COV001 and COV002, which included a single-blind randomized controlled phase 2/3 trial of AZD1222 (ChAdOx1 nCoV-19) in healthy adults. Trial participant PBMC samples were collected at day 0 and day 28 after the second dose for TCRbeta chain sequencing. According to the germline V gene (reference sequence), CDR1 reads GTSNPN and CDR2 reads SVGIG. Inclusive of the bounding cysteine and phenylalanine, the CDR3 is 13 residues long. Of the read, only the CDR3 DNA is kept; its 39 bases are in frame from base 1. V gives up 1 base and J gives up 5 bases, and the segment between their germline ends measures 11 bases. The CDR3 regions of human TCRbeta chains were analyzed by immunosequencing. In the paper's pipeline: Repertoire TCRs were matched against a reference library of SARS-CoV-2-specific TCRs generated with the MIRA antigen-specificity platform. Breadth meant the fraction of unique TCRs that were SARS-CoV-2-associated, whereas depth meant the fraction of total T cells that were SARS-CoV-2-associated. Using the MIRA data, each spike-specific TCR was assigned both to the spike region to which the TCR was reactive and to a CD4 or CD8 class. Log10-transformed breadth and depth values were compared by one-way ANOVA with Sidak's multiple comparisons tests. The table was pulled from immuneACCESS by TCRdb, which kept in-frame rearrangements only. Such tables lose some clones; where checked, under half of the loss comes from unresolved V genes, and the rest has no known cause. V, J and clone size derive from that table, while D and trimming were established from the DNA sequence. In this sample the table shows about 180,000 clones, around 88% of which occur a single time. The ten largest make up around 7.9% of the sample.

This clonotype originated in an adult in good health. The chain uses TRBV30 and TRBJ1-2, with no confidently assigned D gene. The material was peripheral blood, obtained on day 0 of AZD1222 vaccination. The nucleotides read TGTGCCTGGAGTGGGGGAGGTTCTTATGGCTACACCTTC. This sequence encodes CAWSGGGSYGYTF. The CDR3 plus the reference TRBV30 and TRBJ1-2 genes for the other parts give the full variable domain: SQTIHQWPATLVQPVGSPLSLECTVEGTSNPNLYWYRQAAGRGLQLLFYSVGIGQISSEVPQNLSASRPQDRQFILSSKKLLLSDSGFYLCAWSGGGSYGYTFGSGTRLTVV.